These 17 T cell receptor beta chains were sequenced from one sample in a study of blood T cell repertoires in COVID-19. Assay used: immunoSEQ multiplex PCR; TCRdb lists only in-frame clones, some missing. The repertoire includes 150,000 to 190,000 clones, about 88% of them detected once, and less than 10% sits in the top ten. The sample consisted of peripheral blood. The receptors here all came from an older woman with COVID-19, enrolled during active disease.

This clone occurred a few times. This chain joins TRBV19 and TRBJ1-3; weak D call: TRBD1 (6 bases). This CDR3 spans 17 amino acids. Germline CDR1 LNHDA, CDR2 SQIVND (reference sequence). V lost 1 base to trimming and J lost 2 bases, with 15 bases between them. The CDR3 reads CASSIALNRATGNTIYF. The CDR3 DNA follows: TGTGCCAGTAGTATAGCGCTTAACAGGGCGACTGGAAACACCATATATTTT.

This chain links TRBV5-1 with TRBJ1-1; D remains unclear. Trimming stripped 2 bases from V and 2 bases from J, with 10 bases between. Per the germline V gene, CDR1 is SGHRS and CDR2 is YFSETQ. The CDR3 spans 14 residues. DNA of the CDR3: TGCGCCAGCAGCTTTGTCAGACTAAACACTGAAGCTTTCTTT. It specifies CASSFVRLNTEAFF.

V usage is TRBV3-1 (or the pseudogene TRBV3-2) and J usage is TRBJ1-2; unclear D gene. Between the trimmed V and J ends, which lost 6 bases and 0 bases, there was a span of 5 bases. The CDR3 runs to 12 residues. Per the germline V gene, CDR1 is LGHDT and CDR2 is YNNKEL (reference sequence). The CDR3 coding sequence is TGTGCCAGCAGACAGACTAACTATGGCTACACCTTC. Residues: CASRQTNYGYTF.

A single count supports this clone. The chain has TRBV6-5 and TRBJ2-1, with a weak D call TRBD2 (5 bases). Trimming shortened V by 4 bases and J by 3 bases, and 16 bases separated the two germline ends. The CDR3 extends over 16 amino acids. Germline CDR1 MNHEY, CDR2 SVGAGI. CDR3 loop: CASSLAPTLYYNEQFF. CDR3 in DNA: TGTGCCAGCAGTTTAGCGCCGACTTTATACTACAATGAGCAGTTCTTC.

The chain links TRBV11-3 to TRBJ1-2; no clear D. The CDR3 totals 14 residues. V lost 5 bases, J lost 4 bases, and 14 bases lay in between. Germline V CDR1 and CDR2: SGHNT, YENEEA. CDR3 DNA sequence: TGTGCCAGCAGCCCGGGAGCCGCGTCCTATGGCTACACCTTC. It is translated as CASSPGAASYGYTF.

The chain employs TRBV12-3 or TRBV12-4 and TRBJ2-7, with a tentative D call TRBD2 (5 bases). The V end lost 1 base, the J end lost 2 bases, and 6 bases lay between the germline ends. The CDR3 has 13 amino acids. CDR3 sequence: CASSLGETYEQYF. CDR3 bases: TGTGCCAGCAGTTTAGGGGAGACCTACGAGCAGTACTTC.

CDR3 region: CASSYFKHSGNTIYF. The CDR3 DNA follows: TGTGCCAGCAGTTATTTTAAGCACTCTGGAAACACCATATATTTT. This chain uses TRBV11-2 with TRBJ1-3; D is unclear. Germline V gives CDR1 SGHAT, CDR2 FQNNGV. The CDR3 is made up of 15 amino acids. The V end lost 6 bases, the J end lost 0 bases, and 12 bases lay between the germline ends.

This chain links TRBV3-1 (or the pseudogene TRBV3-2) with TRBJ1-1, with D maybe TRBD1 (5 bases). V was shortened by 8 bases and J by 8 bases, with 15 bases between the two germline ends. The germline gives CDR1 LGHDT, CDR2 YNNKEL (reference sequence). The CDR3 is made up of 12 amino acids. The CDR3, as DNA: TGTGCCAGCTTAAGGACCGGGGGAGAAGCTTTCTTT. Amino acid sequence: CASLRTGGEAFF.

A word on this clone: This sample also contains other DNA sequences that code for the same CDR3. The genes are TRBV7-3 and TRBJ1-1; the D gene is possibly TRBD1 (5 bases). Per the germline V gene, CDR1 is SGHTA and CDR2 is FQGTGA. This CDR3 region has 14 residues. V was trimmed by 5 bases and J by 1 base, leaving 11 bases between them. The CDR3 here is CASSPRRGNTEAFF. CDR3 coding DNA: TGTGCCAGCAGCCCACGGAGGGGGAACACTGAAGCTTTCTTT.

This clone was detected only once. The same CDR3 also results from other DNA sequences found in this sample. The DNA for the CDR3 is TGTGCCAGCAGAGACTCCGGGGAGCTGTTTTTT. Translation: CASRDSGELFF. The gene calls are TRBV7-3 and TRBJ2-2; no reliable D call. V was shortened by 6 bases and J by 6 bases, with 5 bases between the two germline ends. The CDR3 spans 11 residues. CDR1 and CDR2 from the germline V gene are SGHTA and FQGTGA.

The rearrangement uses TRBV4-2 and TRBJ1-2; D possibly corresponds to TRBD1 (5 bases). Germline V lookup: CDR1 LGHNA, CDR2 YNFKEQ. This CDR3 has 17 amino acids. V was trimmed by 1 base and J by 3 bases, leaving 18 bases between them. The CDR3 sequence: CASSQVSGRGGDYGYTF. CDR3 nucleotide sequence: TGTGCCAGCAGCCAAGTCTCGGGTAGGGGAGGGGACTATGGCTACACCTTC.

The chain uses TRBV7-2 and TRBJ1-5; D not resolved. The ends were cut back, 3 bases at V and 2 bases at J, with 5 bases in the middle. Germline V lookup: CDR1 SGHTA, CDR2 FQGNSA. The CDR3 has 13 residues. CDR3 protein: CASSFQGNQPQHF. In DNA form, the CDR3 reads TGTGCCAGCAGCTTTCAGGGCAATCAGCCCCAGCATTTT. Full variable domain (rest looked up from reference TRBV7-2 and TRBJ1-5): GAGVSQSPSNKVTEKGKDVELRCDPISGHTALYWYRQSLGQGLEFLIYFQGNSAPDKSGLPSDRFSAERTGGSVSTLTIQRTQQEDSAVYLCASSFQGNQPQHFGDGTRLSIL.

The V and J genes are TRBV11-2 and TRBJ2-2; 12 bases match TRBD2. The V gene's germline CDR1 is SGHAT and CDR2 FQNNGV. This CDR3 has 15 residues. With 5 bases clipped from V and 7 bases from J, the junction kept 5 bases outside the gene matches. The CDR3, as DNA: TGTGCCAGCAGCGTGACTAGCGGGAGCGTCGGGGAGCTGTTTTTT. Its protein is CASSVTSGSVGELFF.

This chain joins TRBV18 and TRBJ2-7; tentative D call: TRBD1 (5 bases). V was trimmed by 2 bases and J by 6 bases, leaving 11 bases between them. The CDR3 is 13 residues long. Germline lookup yields CDR1 KGHSH and CDR2 LQKENI. The DNA of the CDR3 is TGTGCCAGCTCACCAATGCAGGGCGGCGAGCAGTACTTC. It yields the protein CASSPMQGGEQYF.

The chain recombines TRBV18 with TRBJ2-1; the match to TRBD2 covers 10 bases. J gave up 7 bases and V 3 bases, and 9 bases lay outside the gene matches. The germline gives CDR1 KGHSH, CDR2 LQKENI. This CDR3 has 16 residues. This CDR3 reads CASSPEKGAGGNEQFF. The DNA of the CDR3 is TGTGCCAGCTCACCTGAGAAGGGAGCGGGAGGGAATGAGCAGTTCTTC.

For this clone: The same CDR3 arises from other DNA sequences in this sample as well. This chain links TRBV14 with TRBJ1-1; D is unclear. V lost 4 bases and J 0 bases, leaving 9 bases between the germline ends. The CDR3 covers 14 residues. Germline-derived CDR1 and CDR2 are SGHDN and FVKESK. CDR3 in DNA: TGTGCCAGCAGCCCCCCAGGTATGAACACTGAAGCTTTCTTT. It translates to CASSPPGMNTEAFF.

The genes are TRBV24-1 and TRBJ1-5; 8 bases agree with TRBD1. Looked up from germline, CDR1 is KGHDR and CDR2 is SFDVKD. V trimming: 4 bases; J trimming: 4 bases; junction bases outside the gene matches: 8. CDR3 size: 16 residues. The DNA of the CDR3 is TGTGCCACCAGTGACCGAGGACAGGGATTAAATCAGCCCCAGCATTTT. It is translated as CATSDRGQGLNQPQHF.